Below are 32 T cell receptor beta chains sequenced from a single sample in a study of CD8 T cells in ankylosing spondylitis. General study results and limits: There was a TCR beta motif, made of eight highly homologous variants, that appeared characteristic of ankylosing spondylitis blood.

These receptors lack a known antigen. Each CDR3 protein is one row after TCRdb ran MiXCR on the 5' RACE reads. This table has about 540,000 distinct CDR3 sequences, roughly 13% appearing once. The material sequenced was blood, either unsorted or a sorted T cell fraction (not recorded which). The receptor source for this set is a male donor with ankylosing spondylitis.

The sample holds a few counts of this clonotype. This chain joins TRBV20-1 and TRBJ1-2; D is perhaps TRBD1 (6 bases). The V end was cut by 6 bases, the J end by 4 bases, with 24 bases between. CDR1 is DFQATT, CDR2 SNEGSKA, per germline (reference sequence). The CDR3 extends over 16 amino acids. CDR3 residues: CSARGIRQVPFYGYTF. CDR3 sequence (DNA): TGCAGTGCCCGGGGAATTAGACAGGTCCCCTTCTATGGCTACACCTTC.

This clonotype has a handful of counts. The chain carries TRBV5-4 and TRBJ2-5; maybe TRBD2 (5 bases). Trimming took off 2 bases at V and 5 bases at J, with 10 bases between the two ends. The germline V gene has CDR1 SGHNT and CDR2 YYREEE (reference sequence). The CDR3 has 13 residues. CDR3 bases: TGTGCCAGCAGCTTAAAGGGCGGGGAGACCCAGTACTTC. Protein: CASSLKGGETQYF.

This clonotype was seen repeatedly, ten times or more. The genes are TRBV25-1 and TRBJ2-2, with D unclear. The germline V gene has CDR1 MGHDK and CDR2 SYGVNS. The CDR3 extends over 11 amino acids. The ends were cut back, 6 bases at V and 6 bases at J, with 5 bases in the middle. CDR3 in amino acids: CASRESGELFF. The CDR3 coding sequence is TGTGCCAGCAGGGAGTCCGGGGAGCTGTTTTTT.

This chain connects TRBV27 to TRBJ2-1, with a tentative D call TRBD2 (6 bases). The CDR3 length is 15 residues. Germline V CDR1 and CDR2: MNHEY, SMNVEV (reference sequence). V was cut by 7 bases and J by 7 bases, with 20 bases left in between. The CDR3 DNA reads TGTGCCAGCACCGCCACCGGGAGTTTGAGAAATGAGCAGTTCTTC. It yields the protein CASTATGSLRNEQFF.

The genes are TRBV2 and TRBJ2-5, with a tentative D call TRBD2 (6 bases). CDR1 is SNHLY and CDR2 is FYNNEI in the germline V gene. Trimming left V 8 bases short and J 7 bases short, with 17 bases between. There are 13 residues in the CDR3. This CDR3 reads CASHRGLLGTQYF. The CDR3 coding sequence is TGTGCCAGCCACCGGGGACTCCTCGGGACCCAGTACTTC.

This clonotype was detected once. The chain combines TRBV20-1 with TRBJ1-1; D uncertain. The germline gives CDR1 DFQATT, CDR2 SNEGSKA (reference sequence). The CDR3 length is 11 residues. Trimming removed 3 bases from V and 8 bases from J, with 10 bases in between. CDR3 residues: CSASGSVEAFF. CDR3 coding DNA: TGCAGTGCTAGTGGGTCGGTAGAAGCTTTCTTT.

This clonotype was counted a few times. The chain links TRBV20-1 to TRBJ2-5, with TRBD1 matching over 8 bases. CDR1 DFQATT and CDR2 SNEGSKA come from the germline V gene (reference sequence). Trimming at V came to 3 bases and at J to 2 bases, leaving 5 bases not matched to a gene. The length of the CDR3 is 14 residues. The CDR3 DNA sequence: TGCAGTGCTAGGTCGCGGACAGGGCAAGAGACCCAGTACTTC. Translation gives CSARSRTGQETQYF.

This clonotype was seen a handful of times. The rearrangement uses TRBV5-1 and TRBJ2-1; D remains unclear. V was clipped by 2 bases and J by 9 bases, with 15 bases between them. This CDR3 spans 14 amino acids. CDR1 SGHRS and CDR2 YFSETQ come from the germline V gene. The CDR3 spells CASSFGVWGGEQFF. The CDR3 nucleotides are TGCGCCAGCAGCTTTGGTGTATGGGGTGGTGAGCAGTTCTTC. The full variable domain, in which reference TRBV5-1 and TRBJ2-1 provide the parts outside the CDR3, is KAGVTQTPRYLIKTRGQQVTLSCSPISGHRSVSWYQQTPGQGLQFLFEYFSETQRNKGNFPGRFSGRQFSNSRSEMNVSTLELGDSALYLCASSFGVWGGEQFFGPGTRLTVL.

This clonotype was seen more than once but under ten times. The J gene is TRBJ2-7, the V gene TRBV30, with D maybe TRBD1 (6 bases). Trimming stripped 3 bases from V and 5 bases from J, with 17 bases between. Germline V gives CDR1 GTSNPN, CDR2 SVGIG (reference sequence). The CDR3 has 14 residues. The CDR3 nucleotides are TGTGCCTGGAGCCGGACAGAGCCCGGGAACGAGCAGTACTTC. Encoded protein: CAWSRTEPGNEQYF. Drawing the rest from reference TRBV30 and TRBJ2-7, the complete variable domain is SQTIHQWPATLVQPVGSPLSLECTVEGTSNPNLYWYRQAAGRGLQLLFYSVGIGQISSEVPQNLSASRPQDRQFILSSKKLLLSDSGFYLCAWSRTEPGNEQYFGPGTRLTVT.

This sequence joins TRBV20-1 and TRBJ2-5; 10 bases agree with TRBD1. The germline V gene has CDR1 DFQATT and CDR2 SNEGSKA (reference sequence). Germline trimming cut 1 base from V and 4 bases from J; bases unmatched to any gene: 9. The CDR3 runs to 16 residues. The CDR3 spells CSARGRDRGFRETQYF. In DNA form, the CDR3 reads TGCAGTGCTAGAGGCCGGGACAGGGGATTCCGAGAGACCCAGTACTTC.

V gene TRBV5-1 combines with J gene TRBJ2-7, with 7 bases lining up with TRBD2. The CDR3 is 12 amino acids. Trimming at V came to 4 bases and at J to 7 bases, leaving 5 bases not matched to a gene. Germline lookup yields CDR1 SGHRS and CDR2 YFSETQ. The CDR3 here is CASSHPGGEQYV. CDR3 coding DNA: TGCGCCAGCAGCCATCCCGGGGGGGAGCAGTACGTC.

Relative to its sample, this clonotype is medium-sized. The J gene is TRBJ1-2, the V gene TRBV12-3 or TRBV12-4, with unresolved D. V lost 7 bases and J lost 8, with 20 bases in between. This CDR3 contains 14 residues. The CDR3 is CASTASPVGFGYTF. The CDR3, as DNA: TGTGCCAGCACGGCCTCCCCGGTGGGGTTCGGCTACACCTTC.

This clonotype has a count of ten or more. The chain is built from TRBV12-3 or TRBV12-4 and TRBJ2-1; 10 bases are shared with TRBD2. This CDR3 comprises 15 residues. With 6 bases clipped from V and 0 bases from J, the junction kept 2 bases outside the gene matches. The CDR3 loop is CASRLAGSSYNEQFF. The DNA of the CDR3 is TGTGCCAGCAGACTAGCGGGGAGCTCCTACAATGAGCAGTTCTTC.

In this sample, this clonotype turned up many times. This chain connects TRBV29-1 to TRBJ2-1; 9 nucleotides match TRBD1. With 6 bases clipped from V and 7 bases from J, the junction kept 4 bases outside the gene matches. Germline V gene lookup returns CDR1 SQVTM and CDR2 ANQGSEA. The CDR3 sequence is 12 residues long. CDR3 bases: TGCAGCGTATCACAGGGGGCGAATGAGCAGTTCTTC. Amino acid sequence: CSVSQGANEQFF.

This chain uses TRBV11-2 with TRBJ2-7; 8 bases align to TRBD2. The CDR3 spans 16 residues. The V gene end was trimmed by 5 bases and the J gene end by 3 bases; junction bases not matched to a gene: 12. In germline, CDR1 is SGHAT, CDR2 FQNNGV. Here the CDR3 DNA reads TGTGCCAGCAGCCCCCCCCAAACTAGCGGACTCTACGAGCAGTACTTC. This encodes CASSPPQTSGLYEQYF. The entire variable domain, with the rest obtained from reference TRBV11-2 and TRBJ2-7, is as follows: EAGVAQSPRYKIIEKRQSVAFWCNPISGHATLYWYQQILGQGPKLLIQFQNNGVVDDSQLPKDRFSAERLKGVDSTLKIQPAKLEDSAVYLCASSPPQTSGLYEQYFGPGTRLTVT.

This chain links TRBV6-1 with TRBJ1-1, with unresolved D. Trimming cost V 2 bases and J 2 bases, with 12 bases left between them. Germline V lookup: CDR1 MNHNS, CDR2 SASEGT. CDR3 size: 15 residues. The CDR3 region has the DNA TGTGCCAGCAGTGAAAGGGTATGGGGTAACACTGAAGCTTTCTTT. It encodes CASSERVWGNTEAFF.

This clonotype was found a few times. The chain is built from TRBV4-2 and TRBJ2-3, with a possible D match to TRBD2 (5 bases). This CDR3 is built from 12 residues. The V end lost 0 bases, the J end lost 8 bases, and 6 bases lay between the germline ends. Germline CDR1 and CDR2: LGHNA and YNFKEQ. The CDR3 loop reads CASSQESGTQYF. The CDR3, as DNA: TGTGCCAGCAGCCAAGAGAGCGGTACGCAGTATTTT.

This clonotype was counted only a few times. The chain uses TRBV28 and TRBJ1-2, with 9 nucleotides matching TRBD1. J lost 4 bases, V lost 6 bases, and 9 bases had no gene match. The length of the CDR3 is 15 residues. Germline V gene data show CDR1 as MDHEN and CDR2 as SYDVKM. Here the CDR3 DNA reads TGTGCCAGCAGGTTCCGGGACAGGGTTACCTATGGCTACACCTTC. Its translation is CASRFRDRVTYGYTF.

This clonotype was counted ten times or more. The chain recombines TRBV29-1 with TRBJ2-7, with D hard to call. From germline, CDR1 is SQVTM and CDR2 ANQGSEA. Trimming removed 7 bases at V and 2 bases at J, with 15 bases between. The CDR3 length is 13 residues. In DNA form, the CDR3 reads TGCAGCGCCGTACCCGGGCCCGCCTACGAGCAGTACTTC. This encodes CSAVPGPAYEQYF.

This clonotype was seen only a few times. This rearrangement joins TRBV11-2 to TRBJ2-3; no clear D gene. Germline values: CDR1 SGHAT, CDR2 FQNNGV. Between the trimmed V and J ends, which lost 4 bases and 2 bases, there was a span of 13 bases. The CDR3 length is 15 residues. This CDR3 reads CASSSDMLPTDTQYF. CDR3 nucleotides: TGTGCCAGCAGCTCTGACATGCTTCCCACAGATACGCAGTATTTT.

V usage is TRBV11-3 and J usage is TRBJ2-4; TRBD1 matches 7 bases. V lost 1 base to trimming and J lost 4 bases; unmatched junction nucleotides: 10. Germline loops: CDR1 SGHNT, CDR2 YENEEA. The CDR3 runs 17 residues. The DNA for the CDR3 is TGTGCCAGCAGCTTAGGGTTAGTAGGGACAGAGAAAAACATTCAGTACTTC. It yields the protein CASSLGLVGTEKNIQYF. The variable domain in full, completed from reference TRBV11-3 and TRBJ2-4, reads EAGVVQSPRYKIIEKKQPVAFWCNPISGHNTLYWYLQNLGQGPELLIRYENEEAVDDSQLPKDRFSAERLKGVDSTLKIQPAELGDSAVYLCASSLGLVGTEKNIQYFGAGTRLSVL.

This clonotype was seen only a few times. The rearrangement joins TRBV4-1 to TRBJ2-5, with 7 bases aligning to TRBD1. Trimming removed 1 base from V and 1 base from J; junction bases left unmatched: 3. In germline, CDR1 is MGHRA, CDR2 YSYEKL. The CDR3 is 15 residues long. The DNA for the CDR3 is TGCGCCAGCAGCCAAGCGACAGGGATCCAAGAGACCCAGTACTTC. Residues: CASSQATGIQETQYF.

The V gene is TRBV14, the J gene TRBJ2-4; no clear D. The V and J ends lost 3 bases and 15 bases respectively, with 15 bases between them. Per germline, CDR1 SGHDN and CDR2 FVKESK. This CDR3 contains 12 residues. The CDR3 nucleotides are TGTGCCAGCAGCCACAGAACGGGTGTTAGGTACTTC. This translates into CASSHRTGVRYF.

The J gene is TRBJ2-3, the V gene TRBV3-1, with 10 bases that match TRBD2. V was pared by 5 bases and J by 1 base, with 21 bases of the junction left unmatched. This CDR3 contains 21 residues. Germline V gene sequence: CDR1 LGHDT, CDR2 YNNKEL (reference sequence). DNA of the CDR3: TGTGCCAGCAGCTCGCTTAGGGAGAGGACTAGCGGAGTGGTTGGCACAGATACGCAGTATTTT. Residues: CASSSLRERTSGVVGTDTQYF.

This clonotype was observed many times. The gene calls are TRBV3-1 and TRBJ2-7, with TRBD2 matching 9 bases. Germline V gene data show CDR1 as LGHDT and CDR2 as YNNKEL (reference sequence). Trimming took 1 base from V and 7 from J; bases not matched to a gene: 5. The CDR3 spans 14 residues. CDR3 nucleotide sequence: TGTGCCAGCAGCCAAGGATCCGCGGGGGGGGAGCAGTACTTC. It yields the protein CASSQGSAGGEQYF.

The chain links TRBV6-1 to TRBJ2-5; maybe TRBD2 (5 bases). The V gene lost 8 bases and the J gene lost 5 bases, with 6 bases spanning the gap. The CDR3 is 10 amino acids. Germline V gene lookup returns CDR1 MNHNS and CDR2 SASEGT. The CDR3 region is CASWRETQYF. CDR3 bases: TGTGCCAGCTGGAGGGAGACCCAGTACTTC.

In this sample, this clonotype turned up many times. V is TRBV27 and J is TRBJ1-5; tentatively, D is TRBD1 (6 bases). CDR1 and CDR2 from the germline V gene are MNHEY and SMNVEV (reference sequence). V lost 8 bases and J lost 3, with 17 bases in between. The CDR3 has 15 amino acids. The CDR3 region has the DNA TGTGCCAGCGGAAGGTTTGGACAGTCCAATCAGCCCCAGCATTTT. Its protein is CASGRFGQSNQPQHF.

CDR3 amino acids: CASSGQGGVNTEAFF. The CDR3 coding sequence is TGTGCCAGCAGTGGACAGGGGGGAGTGAACACTGAAGCTTTCTTT. This chain joins TRBV12-3 or TRBV12-4 and TRBJ1-1, with TRBD1 matching over 10 bases. J gave up 0 bases and V 5 bases, and 3 bases lay outside the gene matches. This CDR3 is 15 amino acids long.

CDR3 in DNA: TGTGCCATCAGTGATCTGAATAGCAATCAGCCCCAGCATTTT. Translated, it gives CAISDLNSNQPQHF. The chain links TRBV10-3 to TRBJ1-5, with D unclear. V shed 3 bases and J shed 0 bases, with 6 bases lying between them. There are 14 residues in the CDR3. Germline assignment: CDR1 ENHRY and CDR2 SYGVKD.

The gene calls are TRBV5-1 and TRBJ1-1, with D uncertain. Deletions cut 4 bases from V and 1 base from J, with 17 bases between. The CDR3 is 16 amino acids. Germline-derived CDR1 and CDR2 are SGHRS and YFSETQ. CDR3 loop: CASSPDGAGRNTEAFF. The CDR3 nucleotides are TGCGCCAGCAGCCCCGACGGAGCCGGGCGGAACACTGAAGCTTTCTTT.

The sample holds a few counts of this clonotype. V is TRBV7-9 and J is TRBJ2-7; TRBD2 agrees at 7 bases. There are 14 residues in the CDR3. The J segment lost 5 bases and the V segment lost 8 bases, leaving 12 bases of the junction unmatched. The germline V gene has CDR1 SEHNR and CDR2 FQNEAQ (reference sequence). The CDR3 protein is CASVTAGVGNEQYF. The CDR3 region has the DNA TGTGCCAGCGTAACGGCGGGAGTAGGAAACGAGCAGTACTTC.

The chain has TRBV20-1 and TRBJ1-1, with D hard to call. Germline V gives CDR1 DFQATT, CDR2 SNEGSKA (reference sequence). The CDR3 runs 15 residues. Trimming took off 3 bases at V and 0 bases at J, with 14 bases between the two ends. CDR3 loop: CSAREWALMNTEAFF. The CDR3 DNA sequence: TGCAGTGCTAGGGAATGGGCCCTGATGAACACTGAAGCTTTCTTT.